This T cell receptor (beta chain) was profiled in a study of blood T cell repertoires in COVID-19. Across the whole study: The United States, Italy and Spain supplied acute and convalescent COVID-19 samples. T cells, B-cell-depleted T cells, or PBMCs provided the cDNA or gDNA that served as material.

How the authors handled the data: Researchers report that nucleated cell counts were estimated from reference gene primer amplification. The repertoire was sequenced with immunoSEQ multiplex PCR; TCRdb's copy has only in-frame clones and lacks some. That table furnishes V, J and clone size, whereas the DNA furnished D and trimming. The table shows around 250,000 clones, with roughly nine tenths occurring only once. The material sequenced was peripheral blood. The receptor comes from a woman between 40 and 55 years old who had recovered from COVID-19.

CDR3 DNA: TGTGCCAGTATCCCTGCAGGGAGGAGCGACACTGAAGCTTTCTTT. Its protein is CASIPAGRSDTEAFF. This sequence joins TRBV19 and TRBJ1-1; D possibly corresponds to TRBD1 (5 bases). The germline V gene encodes CDR1 LNHDA and CDR2 SQIVND (reference sequence). Trimming left V 7 bases short and J 3 bases short, with 18 bases between. The CDR3 is made up of 15 amino acids.